The entry below gives a single T cell receptor beta chain sequence along with its context. Its antigen is not known. This specimen belongs to a study of beta chain features in type 1 diabetes. In the study overall: Age and gender were similar between patients and healthy donors, as were cell yields. Study results and caveats: A moderate, significant TCRB CDR3 shortening appeared in type 1 diabetes across four CD4+ subsets. Fewer junction insertions and more nucleotide deletions appeared in type 1 diabetes patients. Researchers reported that naive, central memory and Treg TCRB repertoires appeared more similar in patients than in healthy donors.

Since all of the isolated RNA was reverse transcribed, expressed TCRB transcripts were what got sequenced. Generated by immunoSEQ multiplex PCR, the TCRdb table keeps only in-frame clones and is missing some. The table records 300,000 or so clones, roughly 13% of them present only once. The CDR3 is 14 amino acids. Trimming cost V 6 bases and J 3 bases; bases outside gene matches: 8. CDR1 and CDR2 (germline): MNHNS, SASEGT. The sequence was collected from a woman in her late teens or twenties with type 1 diabetes. Specimen: naive CD4+ T cells from blood. The rearrangement links TRBV6-1 to TRBJ2-7; 7 bases are shared with TRBD2. The CDR3: CASSGGEGLYEQYF. The CDR3 region has the DNA TGTGCCAGCAGCGGCGGGGAGGGCCTCTACGAGCAGTACTTC.